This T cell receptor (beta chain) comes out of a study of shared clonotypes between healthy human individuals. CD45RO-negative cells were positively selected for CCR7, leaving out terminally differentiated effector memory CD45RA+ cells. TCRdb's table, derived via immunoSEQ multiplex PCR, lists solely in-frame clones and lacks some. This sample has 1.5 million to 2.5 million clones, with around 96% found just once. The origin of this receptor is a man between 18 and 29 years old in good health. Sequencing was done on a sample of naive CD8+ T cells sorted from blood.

CDR3 protein: CASSPLYGAGDTQYF. CDR3 in DNA: TGCGCCAGCAGCCCCCTTTATGGGGCCGGGGATACGCAGTATTTT. The chain links TRBV5-1 to TRBJ2-3; D perhaps matches TRBD1 (5 bases). V lost 4 bases, J lost 6 bases, and 18 bases lay in between. CDR1 is SGHRS, CDR2 YFSETQ, per germline. The CDR3 runs to 15 residues.